Listed here are 21 T cell receptor beta chains from one sample, sequenced in a study of blood T cell repertoires in COVID-19. The method was immunoSEQ multiplex PCR; TCRdb's version includes in-frame clones alone and lacks a portion of them. The table shows about 230,000 clones, with nearly 90% occurring only once. The specimen sequenced was PBMCs or T cells enriched from blood (not recorded which). The receptors derive from a young woman with acute COVID-19.

CDR3 residues: CASSFRQENYGYTF. In DNA, the CDR3 is TGTGCCAGCAGCTTCCGACAGGAAAACTATGGCTACACCTTC. This sequence joins TRBV3-1 (or the pseudogene TRBV3-2) and TRBJ1-2, with a weak D call TRBD1 (6 bases). This CDR3 is 14 amino acids long. CDR1 and CDR2 (germline): LGHDT, YNNKEL (reference sequence). V was pared by 5 bases and J by 2 bases, with 12 bases between.

The V call is TRBV6-2 or TRBV6-3, the J call TRBJ1-1; 8 bases are a match to TRBD1. The CDR3 covers 17 residues. The germline CDR1 and CDR2 sequences are MNHEY and SVGEGT. Trimming removed 0 bases from V and 0 bases from J; junction bases left unmatched: 6. The CDR3 reads CASSYSPGTGLNTEAFF. The CDR3 nucleotides read TGTGCCAGCAGTTACTCCCCGGGGACAGGTTTGAACACTGAAGCTTTCTTT.

The genes are TRBV18 and TRBJ2-2, with a weak D call TRBD1 (6 bases). The germline V gene has CDR1 KGHSH and CDR2 LQKENI. CDR3 length equals 16 residues. V lost 8 bases and J lost 0, with 16 bases in between. The CDR3: CASADRLISNTGELFF. As DNA, the CDR3 is TGTGCCAGCGCCGACAGGCTTATATCGAACACCGGGGAGCTGTTTTTT.

This sequence joins TRBV10-1 and TRBJ1-2; unclear D gene. From germline, CDR1 is WNHNN and CDR2 SYGVQD (reference sequence). This CDR3 is 14 amino acids long. V was shortened by 0 bases and J by 2 bases, with 7 bases between the two germline ends. CDR3 DNA: TGCGCCAGCAGTGAGTCTGGCAGGAACTATGGCTACACCTTC. This gives the protein CASSESGRNYGYTF.

This clone appeared many times. In DNA, the CDR3 is TGTGCCAGCATAGCAGGGTCAGAGACCCAGTACTTC. Translated: CASIAGSETQYF. The chain employs TRBV25-1 and TRBJ2-5; D might be TRBD1 (5 bases). Trimming cost V 7 bases and J 4 bases, with 10 bases left between them. CDR1 is MGHDK and CDR2 is SYGVNS in the germline V gene. This CDR3 comprises 12 residues.

CDR3 in DNA: TGTGCCTCCCGGGGAGGGGGGTCCTATGGCTACACCTTC. This codes for CASRGGGSYGYTF. The chain combines TRBV2 with TRBJ1-2, with a weak D call TRBD1 (6 bases). Trimming cost V 11 bases and J 4 bases, with 17 bases left between them. Germline V CDR1 and CDR2: SNHLY, FYNNEI. This CDR3 has 13 amino acids.

The chain's CDR3 is CASSQGQRGGRGGELFF. Here the CDR3 DNA reads TGCGCCAGCAGCCAAGGCCAGCGGGGGGGCCGTGGCGGGGAGCTGTTTTTT. The J gene is TRBJ2-2, the V gene TRBV4-1; TRBD2 agrees at 10 bases. The trim removed 1 base at V and 7 bases at J, leaving 9 bases unmatched. Germline CDR1 reads MGHRA; CDR2 reads YSYEKL. This CDR3 has 17 amino acids.

The chain has TRBV7-3 and TRBJ1-1; 8 positions agree with TRBD1. CDR1 is SGHTA and CDR2 is FQGTGA in the germline V gene. The CDR3 consists of 15 residues. With 4 bases clipped from V and 4 bases from J, the junction kept 8 bases outside the gene matches. The CDR3 DNA sequence: TGTGCCAGCAGCTCAGGGGGCAGGTTGGCCACTGAAGCTTTCTTT. Translating it yields CASSSGGRLATEAFF.

V gene TRBV30 combines with J gene TRBJ1-3; the D is unclear. Trimming pared 1 base from V and 0 bases from J, leaving 10 bases between. In germline, CDR1 is GTSNPN, CDR2 SVGIG (reference sequence). CDR3 length: 15 residues. The CDR3 loop reads CAWSGGSISGNTIYF. Here the CDR3 DNA reads TGTGCCTGGAGTGGAGGGTCCATCTCTGGAAACACCATATATTTT.

DNA for the CDR3: TGTGCCAGCAGTTTATCGTCGGGGAACTATGGCTACACCTTC. Protein sequence: CASSLSSGNYGYTF. The chain employs TRBV27 and TRBJ1-2; no clear D gene. The germline CDR1 and CDR2 sequences are MNHEY and SMNVEV (reference sequence). Trimming removed 0 bases at V and 2 bases at J, with 7 bases between. The CDR3 runs 14 residues.

In DNA, the CDR3 is TGCAGTGCTAGTAGGAGCAGGGGAGATTCACCCCTCCACTTT. This gives the protein CSASRSRGDSPLHF. The chain couples TRBV20-1 to TRBJ1-6, with a weak D call TRBD1 (6 bases). Trimming shortened V by 3 bases and J by 8 bases, and 14 bases separated the two germline ends. The CDR3 length is 14 residues. Germline values: CDR1 DFQATT, CDR2 SNEGSKA (reference sequence).

The chain links TRBV2 to TRBJ1-2; D remains ambiguous. The CDR3 runs 14 residues. V was cut by 7 bases and J by 0 bases, with 12 bases left in between. Germline values: CDR1 SNHLY, CDR2 FYNNEI. The CDR3 DNA reads TGTGCCAGCAAGCCCGACGGGACTAACTATGGCTACACCTTC. Translating it yields CASKPDGTNYGYTF.

About this clone itself: Other DNA variants within this sample encode the same CDR3. V is TRBV7-2 and J is TRBJ2-3, with D possibly being TRBD2 (5 bases). Germline V gene sequence: CDR1 SGHTA, CDR2 FQGNSA. This CDR3 contains 13 residues. With 0 bases removed from V and 5 bases from J, the gap between germline ends came to 6 bases. The DNA for the CDR3 is TGTGCCAGCAGCTTAGCGAGGGAAGATACGCAGTATTTT. Protein product: CASSLAREDTQYF.

The gene calls are TRBV4-1 and TRBJ1-2; the match to TRBD1 covers 9 bases. Losses at the gene ends were 4 bases for V and 3 bases for J; bases not matched to a gene: 6. The CDR3 spans 15 residues. CDR1 is MGHRA, CDR2 YSYEKL, per germline. CDR3 coding DNA: TGCGCCAGCAGCCCCCGGACAGGGGCCGACTATGGCTACACCTTC. It encodes CASSPRTGADYGYTF.

The J gene is TRBJ1-6, the V gene TRBV18, with 7 nucleotides matching TRBD1. The CDR3 runs to 15 residues. The V gene's germline CDR1 is KGHSH and CDR2 LQKENI. The trim removed 3 bases at V and 14 bases at J, leaving 13 bases unmatched. The CDR3 coding sequence is TGTGCCAGCTCACCCCCGATCGGGACAGTTGAAACCCTCCACTTT. This codes for CASSPPIGTVETLHF. The full variable domain, with the rest looked up from reference TRBV18 and TRBJ1-6, is NAGVMQNPRHLVRRRGQEARLRCSPMKGHSHVYWYRQLPEEGLKFMVYLQKENIIDESGMPKERFSAEFPKEGPSILRIQQVVRGDSAAYFCASSPPIGTVETLHFGNGTRLTVT.

The chain joins TRBV5-4 to TRBJ2-3; 10 nucleotides align to TRBD2. Germline trimming cut 6 bases from V and 2 bases from J; bases unmatched to any gene: 9. This CDR3 is 16 amino acids long. Germline V lookup: CDR1 SGHNT, CDR2 YYREEE (reference sequence). The CDR3 DNA is TGTGCCAGCACAACCTTCAGCGGGGGGGCCACAGATACGCAGTATTTT. Translated, it gives CASTTFSGGATDTQYF.

The chain has TRBV18 and TRBJ1-3; D is unresolved. The V and J ends lost 3 bases and 4 bases respectively, with 7 bases between them. The CDR3 loop spans 13 amino acids. CDR1 is KGHSH and CDR2 is LQKENI in the germline V gene. Here the CDR3 DNA reads TGTGCCAGCTCACCCGGAGACGGAAACACCATATATTTT. This translates into CASSPGDGNTIYF.

This sequence joins TRBV9 and TRBJ2-3; D not certain. Trimming took off 0 bases at V and 0 bases at J, with 11 bases between the two ends. The V gene's germline CDR1 is SGDLS and CDR2 YYNGEE. The CDR3 runs 16 residues. The CDR3 bases are TGTGCCAGCAGCGTAGGGGCAGGTTCTAGCACAGATACGCAGTATTTT. Its protein is CASSVGAGSSTDTQYF.

This clone was detected once. This chain uses TRBV7-9 with TRBJ1-4; TRBD1 matches 7 bases. Trimming at V came to 5 bases and at J to 11 bases, leaving 14 bases not matched to a gene. The CDR3 is 15 amino acids. Germline CDR1 SEHNR, CDR2 FQNEAQ (reference sequence). CDR3 sequence: CASSPPGQILMKLFF. CDR3 nucleotide sequence: TGTGCCAGCAGCCCCCCGGGACAGATTCTAATGAAACTGTTTTTT.

This clone is a singleton in its sample. The genes are TRBV28 and TRBJ1-3; TRBD1 matches 7 bases. V lost 6 bases to trimming and J lost 0 bases; unmatched junction nucleotides: 5. In germline, CDR1 is MDHEN, CDR2 SYDVKM. The CDR3 has 15 residues. The CDR3 sequence is CASSWDSSSGNTIYF. The CDR3 coding sequence is TGTGCCAGCAGCTGGGACAGCAGCTCTGGAAACACCATATATTTT. Using reference TRBV28 and TRBJ1-3 for the parts outside the CDR3, the full variable domain is DVKVTQSSRYLVKRTGEKVFLECVQDMDHENMFWYRQDPGLGLRLIYFSYDVKMKEKGDIPEGYSVSREKKERFSLILESASTNQTSMYLCASSWDSSSGNTIYFGEGSWLTVV.

J is TRBJ2-7 and V is TRBV11-2; TRBD1 matches 7 bases. Germline V gives CDR1 SGHAT, CDR2 FQNNGV. V gave up 7 bases and J gave up 3 bases; unmatched junction bases: 9. The CDR3 runs to 14 residues. CDR3: CASTMTGMVYEQYF. The CDR3 nucleotides read TGTGCCAGCACCATGACAGGGATGGTCTACGAGCAGTACTTC.